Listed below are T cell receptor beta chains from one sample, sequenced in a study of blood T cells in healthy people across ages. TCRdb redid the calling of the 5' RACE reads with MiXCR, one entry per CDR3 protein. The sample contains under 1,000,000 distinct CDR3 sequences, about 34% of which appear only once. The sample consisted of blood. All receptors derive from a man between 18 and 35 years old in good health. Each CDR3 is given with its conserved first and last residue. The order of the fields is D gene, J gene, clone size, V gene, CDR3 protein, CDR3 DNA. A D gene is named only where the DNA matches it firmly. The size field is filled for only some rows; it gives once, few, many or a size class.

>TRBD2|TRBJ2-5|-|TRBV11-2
CATSGGETQYF
TGTGCCACCAGCGGGGGAGAGACCCAGTACTTC
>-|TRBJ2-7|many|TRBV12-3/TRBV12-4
CASSLGRGVAYEQYF
TGTGCCAGCAGTTTGGGTCGTGGGGTTGCGTACGAGCAGTACTTC
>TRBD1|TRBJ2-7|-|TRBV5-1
CASSLDGLTGNYEQYF
TGCGCCAGCAGCTTGGACGGGTTGACAGGGAACTACGAGCAGTACTTC
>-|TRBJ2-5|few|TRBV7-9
CASSSHPRGGETQYF
TGTGCCAGCAGCTCTCACCCCAGGGGTGGCGAGACCCAGTACTTC
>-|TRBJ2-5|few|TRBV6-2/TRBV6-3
CASSYSRGRRAGFQETQYF
TGTGCCAGCAGTTACTCAAGAGGAAGGCGAGCAGGATTCCAAGAGACCCAGTACTTC
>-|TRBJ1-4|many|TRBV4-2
CASSQRQSNEKLFF
TGTGCCAGCAGCCAAAGACAGTCTAATGAAAAACTGTTTTTT
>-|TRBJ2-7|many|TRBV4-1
CASSLLSSGPYEQYF
TGCGCCAGCAGCCTCTTAAGCAGCGGACCCTACGAGCAGTACTTC
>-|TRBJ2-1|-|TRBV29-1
CSVSRHNEQFF
TGCAGCGTTTCTCGGCACAATGAGCAGTTCTTC
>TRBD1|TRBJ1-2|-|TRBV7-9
CASGQGPYYGYTF
TGTGCCAGCGGACAGGGGCCATACTATGGCTACACCTTC
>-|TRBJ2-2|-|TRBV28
CASSSSTHMNTGELFF
TGTGCCAGCAGTTCGTCCACGCATATGAACACCGGGGAGCTGTTTTTT
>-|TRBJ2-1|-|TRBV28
CTSSGRGTTYNEQFF
TGTACCAGCAGTGGCAGGGGTACTACCTACAATGAGCAGTTCTTC
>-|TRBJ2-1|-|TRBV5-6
CASIYSIGDEQFF
TGTGCCAGCATCTACTCCATCGGGGATGAGCAGTTCTTC
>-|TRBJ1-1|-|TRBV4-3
CASSQDKGRDTEAFF
TGCGCCAGCAGCCAAGACAAAGGGCGTGACACTGAAGCTTTCTTT
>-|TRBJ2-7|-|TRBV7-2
CASSSGPNNEQYF
TGTGCCAGCAGCTCTGGGCCAAACAATGAGCAGTACTTC
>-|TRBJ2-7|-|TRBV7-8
CASSLVDFAGSYNEQYF
TGTGCCAGCAGCTTAGTAGACTTCGCCGGATCCTACAATGAGCAGTACTTC
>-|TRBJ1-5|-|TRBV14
CASSQSGLNQPQHF
TGTGCCAGCAGCCAATCAGGGTTAAATCAGCCCCAGCATTTT
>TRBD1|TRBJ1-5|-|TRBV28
CASTTTGGNQPQDF
TGTGCCAGCACCACGACAGGGGGAAATCAGCCCCAGGATTTT
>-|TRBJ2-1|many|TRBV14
CASSQALDYYNEQFF
TGTGCCAGCAGCCAAGCCCTTGATTATTACAATGAGCAGTTCTTC
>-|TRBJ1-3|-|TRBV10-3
CAISTEASGNTIYF
TGTGCCATCAGTACAGAAGCCTCTGGAAACACCATATATTTT
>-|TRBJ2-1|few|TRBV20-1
CSARTFSEGEQFF
TGCAGTGCCCGGACTTTTTCCGAGGGTGAGCAGTTCTTC
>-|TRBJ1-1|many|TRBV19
CASSIGQMNTEAFF
TGTGCCAGTAGTATTGGACAGATGAACACTGAAGCTTTCTTT
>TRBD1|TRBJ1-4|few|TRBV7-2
CASSLVGGQGLELFF
TGTGCCAGCAGCTTAGTGGGGGGACAGGGACTAGAGCTGTTTTTT
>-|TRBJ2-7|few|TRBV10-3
CAISESAAYEQYF
TGTGCCATCAGTGAGTCGGCGGCCTACGAGCAGTACTTC
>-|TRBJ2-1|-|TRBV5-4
CASSPSLGRRYNEQFF
TGTGCCAGCAGCCCCTCTCTGGGCAGACGATACAATGAGCAGTTCTTC
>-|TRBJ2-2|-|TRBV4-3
CASSPRPGGNTGELFF
TGCGCCAGCAGCCCACGACCCGGGGGGAACACCGGGGAGCTGTTTTTT
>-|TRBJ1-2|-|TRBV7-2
CASSLVEGGGYTF
TGTGCCAGCAGCTTAGTAGAAGGGGGTGGCTACACCTTC
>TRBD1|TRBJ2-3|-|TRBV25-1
CASSEYGTVTDTQYF
TGTGCCAGCAGTGAATATGGGACAGTCACAGATACGCAGTATTTT
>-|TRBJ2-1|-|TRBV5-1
CASSLAEAPENEQFF
TGCGCCAGCAGCTTGGCCGAGGCTCCCGAAAATGAGCAGTTCTTC
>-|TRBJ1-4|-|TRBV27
CASGRGGEKLFF
TGTGCCAGCGGCAGGGGAGGAGAAAAACTGTTTTTT
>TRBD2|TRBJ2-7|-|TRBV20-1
CSAPSGARSYNEQYF
TGCAGTGCTCCTAGCGGGGCCCGCTCCTACAATGAGCAGTACTTC
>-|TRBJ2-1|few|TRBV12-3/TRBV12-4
CASKSRPQDEQFF
TGTGCCAGCAAAAGCCGACCCCAGGATGAGCAGTTCTTC
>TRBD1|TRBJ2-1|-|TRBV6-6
CASSSPGQGLNEQFF
TGTGCCAGCAGTTCCCCGGGACAGGGATTGAATGAGCAGTTCTTC
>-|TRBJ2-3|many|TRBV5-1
CASSESTSTDTQYF
TGCGCCAGCAGCGAGTCCACCAGCACAGATACGCAGTATTTT
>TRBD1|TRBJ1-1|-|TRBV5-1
CASSLRSRDRVRTEAFF
TGCGCCAGCAGCTTGAGGTCCCGGGACAGGGTTCGGACTGAAGCTTTCTTT
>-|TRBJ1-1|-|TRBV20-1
CSSTRNTEAFF
TGCAGTAGTACAAGGAACACTGAAGCTTTCTTT
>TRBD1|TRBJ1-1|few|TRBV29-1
CSVHRGDMNTEAFF
TGCAGCGTGCACAGGGGGGATATGAACACTGAAGCTTTCTTT
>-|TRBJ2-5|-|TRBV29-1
CSGGRDQETQYF
TGCAGCGGAGGCAGGGACCAAGAGACCCAGTACTTC
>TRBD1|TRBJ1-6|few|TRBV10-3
CAISEPRQGNSPLHF
TGTGCCATCAGTGAGCCCCGACAGGGAAATTCACCCCTCCACTTT
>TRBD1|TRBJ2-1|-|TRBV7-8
CASSRKRRQGHRDEQFF
TGTGCCAGCAGCAGAAAGAGAAGACAGGGCCACAGGGATGAGCAGTTCTTC
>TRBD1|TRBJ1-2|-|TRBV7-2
CATFSTGGAYGYTF
TGTGCCACCTTCTCGACAGGGGGGGCCTATGGCTACACCTTC
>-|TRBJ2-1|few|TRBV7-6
CASSESGEVRDGQFF
TGTGCCAGCAGCGAATCAGGGGAAGTAAGAGATGGGCAGTTCTTC
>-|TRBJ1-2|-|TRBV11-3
CASSHSTGHGNYGYTF
TGTGCCAGCAGCCACTCGACGGGACACGGAAACTATGGCTACACCTTC
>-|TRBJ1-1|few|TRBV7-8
CASSLVMPGWVNTEAFF
TGTGCCAGCAGCTTAGTTATGCCCGGGTGGGTGAACACTGAAGCTTTCTTT
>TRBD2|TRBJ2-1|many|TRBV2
CASSESSSGVVQFF
TGTGCCAGCAGTGAGAGCTCTAGCGGCGTTGTGCAGTTCTTC
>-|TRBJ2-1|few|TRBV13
CASSSPRDSPDNEQFF
TGTGCCAGCAGCTCCCCCCGGGACTCCCCCGACAATGAGCAGTTCTTC
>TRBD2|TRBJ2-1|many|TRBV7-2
CASSLEGTSGRYYNEQFF
TGTGCCAGCAGCTTAGAAGGGACTAGCGGGAGATACTACAATGAGCAGTTCTTC
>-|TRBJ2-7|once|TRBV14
CASSQFKSASYEQYF
TGTGCCAGCAGCCAGTTCAAAAGCGCCTCCTACGAGCAGTACTTC
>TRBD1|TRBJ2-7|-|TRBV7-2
CASSLGGQGFYEQYF
TGTGCCAGCAGCTTGGGAGGACAGGGTTTCTACGAGCAGTACTTC
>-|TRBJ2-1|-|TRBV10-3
CAISESGAPRYNEQFF
TGTGCCATCAGTGAGTCGGGGGCCCCCAGGTACAATGAGCAGTTCTTC
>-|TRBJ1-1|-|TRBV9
CASSARTRGFDTEAFF
TGTGCCAGCAGCGCCCGGACCCGGGGGTTCGACACTGAAGCTTTCTTT
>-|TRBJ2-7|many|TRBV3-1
CASSQDAIAGEQYF
TGTGCCAGCAGCCAAGACGCCATCGCAGGCGAGCAGTACTTC
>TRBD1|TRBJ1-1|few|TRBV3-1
CASSRGLETEAFF
TGTGCCAGCAGCAGGGGGCTGGAGACTGAAGCTTTCTTT